This TCR beta chain was captured by sequencing in a study of blood T cell repertoires in COVID-19. Background on the study: Sites in the United States, Italy and Spain provided acute and convalescent COVID-19 samples. PBMCs, B-cell-depleted T cells, or T cells provided the cDNA or gDNA that made up the material.

Profiling relied on immunoSEQ multiplex PCR, and the TCRdb table lists in-frame clones only, not all of them. The data contain about 350,000 clones, more than 70% of them singletons. It was during active infection that Seattle patients were enrolled and then longitudinally followed. Trimming at V came to 3 bases and at J to 15 bases, leaving 12 bases not matched to a gene. Per the germline V gene, CDR1 is LGHDT and CDR2 is YNNKEL (reference sequence). CDR3 length: 15 residues. The J gene is TRBJ1-6, the V gene TRBV3-1 (or the pseudogene TRBV3-2); the match to TRBD1 covers 9 bases. This sequence originates from a woman aged 55-70 years with COVID-19, enrolled during active disease. Specimen: peripheral blood. CDR3 nucleotide sequence: TGTGCCAGCAGCCATTCTGGGACAGGGATGTCTTTCCTCCACTTT. Translation: CASSHSGTGMSFLHF.